A single sample gave rise to the 25 T cell receptor beta chains below, sequenced in a study of chemoradiotherapy in HPV16-positive cancers. Measured with immunoSEQ multiplex PCR; TCRdb has only the in-frame clones, and not every one. The profile covers approximately 8,300 clones, with 78% appearing a single time and about 9% taken by the ten largest. This specimen was collected from a patient who underwent chemoradiotherapy. Receptor source: a human donor with HPV-associated anogenital cancer.

The table lists this clone with a few counts. This chain uses TRBV7-2 with TRBJ2-6, with D hard to call. V lost 8 bases and J lost 4, with 12 bases in between. Per germline, CDR1 SGHTA and CDR2 FQGNSA. The CDR3 runs to 14 residues. In DNA, the CDR3 is TGTGCCAGCTTTGATGGATCCGGGGCCAACGTCCTGACTTTC. Translated, it gives CASFDGSGANVLTF.

This clone was observed a single time. The CDR3: CASSPDLATQPQHF. Here the CDR3 DNA reads TGTGCCAGCAGCCCGGATCTCGCCACTCAGCCCCAGCATTTT. This chain joins TRBV7-9 and TRBJ1-5; D not resolved. The CDR3 length is 14 residues. Germline V gene lookup returns CDR1 SEHNR and CDR2 FQNEAQ (reference sequence). V was cut by 5 bases and J by 6 bases, with 14 bases left in between.

The rearrangement links TRBV28 to TRBJ1-2, with a possible D match to TRBD1 (6 bases). This CDR3 has 12 residues. V lost 2 bases, J lost 5 bases, and 6 bases lay in between. Germline V gives CDR1 MDHEN, CDR2 SYDVKM. CDR3 sequence reads: CASSLTGYGYTF. The CDR3 region has the DNA TGTGCCAGCAGTTTAACAGGGTATGGCTACACCTTC.

This clone has just one count. The CDR3 loop is CASSGTLTSGGVEQYF. In DNA form, the CDR3 reads TGTGCCAGCAGCGGCACCCTGACTAGCGGGGGAGTCGAGCAGTACTTC. V and J are TRBV7-2 and TRBJ2-7, with 12 bases aligning to TRBD2. From germline, CDR1 is SGHTA and CDR2 FQGNSA. V shed 5 bases and J 6 bases; nucleotides not matched to a gene: 11. This CDR3 comprises 16 residues. The whole variable domain, filled in from reference TRBV7-2 and TRBJ2-7, reads GAGVSQSPSNKVTEKGKDVELRCDPISGHTALYWYRQSLGQGLEFLIYFQGNSAPDKSGLPSDRFSAERTGGSVSTLTIQRTQQEDSAVYLCASSGTLTSGGVEQYFGPGTRLTVT.

The V call is TRBV29-1, the J call TRBJ1-1; D is perhaps TRBD1 (6 bases). Germline values: CDR1 SQVTM, CDR2 ANQGSEA. The CDR3 length is 14 residues. Trimming left V 6 bases short and J 1 base short, with 15 bases between. The CDR3 sequence: CSVAQGAANTEAFF. CDR3 in DNA: TGCAGCGTCGCACAGGGCGCGGCGAACACTGAAGCTTTCTTT.

The rearrangement links TRBV6-6 to TRBJ2-7, with D perhaps TRBD2 (7 bases). The CDR3 is made up of 15 amino acids. The germline V and J ends were trimmed by 0 bases and 7 bases, with 16 bases remaining between them. CDR1 and CDR2 (germline): MNHNY, SVGAGI (reference sequence). CDR3 bases: TGTGCCAGCAGTTACTCGGGGGGGGCCGATTCAGAGCAGTACTTC. Amino acids: CASSYSGGADSEQYF.

The gene calls are TRBV18 and TRBJ2-1; no firm D call. Trimming pared 1 base from V and 10 bases from J, leaving 8 bases between. Germline CDR1 reads KGHSH; CDR2 reads LQKENI. The CDR3 has 12 residues. The chain's CDR3 is CASSPQGLEQFF. Here the CDR3 DNA reads TGTGCCAGCTCACCACAGGGCCTGGAGCAGTTCTTC.

The genes are TRBV5-1 and TRBJ1-6; D not certain. CDR1 and CDR2 (germline): SGHRS, YFSETQ. The CDR3 totals 14 residues. Trimming removed 1 base at V and 5 bases at J, with 7 bases between. The CDR3 loop reads CASSLNMDNSPLHF. The CDR3 coding sequence is TGCGCCAGCAGCTTGAATATGGATAATTCACCCCTCCACTTT.

The CDR3 protein is CASSGPGHYTDTQYF. The CDR3 DNA is TGTGCCAGCAGCGGTCCGGGACATTACACAGATACGCAGTATTTT. V gene TRBV5-4 combines with J gene TRBJ2-3; tentative D call: TRBD1 (6 bases). This CDR3 is 15 amino acids long. The germline V and J ends were trimmed by 4 bases and 2 bases, with 14 bases remaining between them. Germline V CDR1 and CDR2: SGHNT, YYREEE (reference sequence).

J is TRBJ2-1 and V is TRBV4-2; D remains unclear. The CDR3 has 15 amino acids. The germline V and J ends were trimmed by 0 bases and 0 bases, with 6 bases remaining between them. Germline V gene data show CDR1 as LGHNA and CDR2 as YNFKEQ. The CDR3 protein is CASSQDWSSYNEQFF. CDR3 nucleotides: TGTGCCAGCAGCCAAGATTGGAGCTCCTACAATGAGCAGTTCTTC.

This chain connects TRBV7-2 to TRBJ1-1; TRBD1 matches at 7 bases. V gave up 5 bases and J gave up 5 bases; unmatched junction bases: 8. The CDR3 length is 14 residues. Per germline, CDR1 SGHTA and CDR2 FQGNSA. The chain's CDR3 is CASSRDREVTEAFF. CDR3 nucleotides: TGTGCCAGCAGCCGAGACAGGGAAGTGACTGAAGCTTTCTTT.

This clone came up a few times. This chain uses TRBV13 with TRBJ2-3, with 7 bases that match TRBD2. This CDR3 comprises 15 residues. The germline gives CDR1 PRHDT, CDR2 FYEKMQ (reference sequence). The junction had 9 bases not matched to a gene; V was cut back by 3 bases and J by 6 bases. In DNA form, the CDR3 reads TGTGCCAGCAGCTTCCAGCGGGGTTTCTCGGATACGCAGTATTTT. Protein product: CASSFQRGFSDTQYF.

The genes are TRBV5-1 and TRBJ1-2, with D unclear. The V gene lost 0 bases and the J gene lost 8 bases, with 11 bases spanning the gap. This CDR3 has 13 residues. The germline CDR1 and CDR2 sequences are SGHRS and YFSETQ. The DNA for the CDR3 is TGCGCCAGCAGCTTGGGGGATCCGAGGGGCTACACCTTC. Amino acid sequence: CASSLGDPRGYTF.

The rearrangement joins TRBV5-4 to TRBJ2-1, with 13 bases that match TRBD2. This CDR3 contains 17 residues. With V trimmed by 1 base and J by 9 bases, 10 bases remained unmatched. Germline V lookup: CDR1 SGHNT, CDR2 YYREEE (reference sequence). CDR3 in DNA: TGTGCCAGCAGCTTGATCGGCCGACTAGCGGGGGGACCTGAGCAGTTCTTC. This gives the protein CASSLIGRLAGGPEQFF.

The chain couples TRBV4-2 to TRBJ1-1, with a tentative D call TRBD1 (5 bases). The CDR3 runs to 15 residues. V was clipped by 1 base and J by 3 bases, with 12 bases between them. CDR1 is LGHNA, CDR2 YNFKEQ, per germline. In DNA, the CDR3 is TGTGCCAGCAGCCAAGTCTTCGGGGGGTACACTGAAGCTTTCTTT. Translation gives CASSQVFGGYTEAFF.

The chain couples TRBV5-1 to TRBJ2-5; D is possibly TRBD1 or TRBD2 (5 bases each). Per the germline V gene, CDR1 is SGHRS and CDR2 is YFSETQ. V lost 0 bases, J lost 4 bases, and 19 bases lay in between. This CDR3 is built from 17 residues. CDR3 sequence reads: CASSLEVTAGGGETQYF. CDR3 nucleotides: TGCGCCAGCAGCTTGGAAGTGACAGCCGGCGGAGGAGAGACCCAGTACTTC.

The chain employs TRBV5-4 and TRBJ1-4; possibly TRBD1 for D (6 bases). This CDR3 has 14 amino acids. Germline assignment: CDR1 SGHNT and CDR2 YYREEE (reference sequence). The germline V and J ends were trimmed by 4 bases and 8 bases, with 15 bases remaining between them. The CDR3 DNA follows: TGTGCCAGCAGCCTACAGGGACTTCGAGAAAAACTGTTTTTT. It translates to CASSLQGLREKLFF.

The V call is TRBV6-5, the J call TRBJ1-1; weak D call: TRBD1 (5 bases). Trimming left V 6 bases short and J 1 base short, with 15 bases between. In germline, CDR1 is MNHEY, CDR2 SVGAGI. The CDR3 is made up of 15 amino acids. The DNA for the CDR3 is TGTGCCAGCAGGGGGGGACTAGAGACGAACACTGAAGCTTTCTTT. Translation: CASRGGLETNTEAFF.

The gene calls are TRBV5-1 and TRBJ2-2, with 9 bases matching TRBD1. The CDR3 length is 15 residues. Germline assignment: CDR1 SGHRS and CDR2 YFSETQ. The junction had 8 bases not matched to a gene; V was cut back by 5 bases and J by 6 bases. The CDR3 nucleotides are TGCGCCAGCAGGACGGGACAGGGAGTCCCCGGGGAGCTGTTTTTT. This codes for CASRTGQGVPGELFF. Using reference TRBV5-1 and TRBJ2-2 for the parts outside the CDR3, the full variable domain is KAGVTQTPRYLIKTRGQQVTLSCSPISGHRSVSWYQQTPGQGLQFLFEYFSETQRNKGNFPGRFSGRQFSNSRSEMNVSTLELGDSALYLCASRTGQGVPGELFFGEGSRLTVL.

This chain uses TRBV19 with TRBJ2-2; TRBD1 or TRBD2 may be the D gene (6 bases each). The length of the CDR3 is 14 residues. V lost 3 bases to trimming and J lost 6 bases, with 11 bases between them. CDR1 is LNHDA, CDR2 SQIVND, per germline (reference sequence). This CDR3 reads CASSMMGGAGELFF. CDR3 DNA sequence: TGTGCCAGTAGTATGATGGGGGGCGCCGGGGAGCTGTTTTTT.

V usage is TRBV2 and J usage is TRBJ1-1; no definite D call. Germline CDR1 SNHLY, CDR2 FYNNEI. The CDR3 loop spans 9 amino acids. The V and J ends lost 7 bases and 6 bases respectively, with 3 bases between them. The CDR3 protein is CASNSEAFF. CDR3 DNA: TGTGCCAGCAACTCTGAAGCTTTCTTT. The whole variable domain, filled in from reference TRBV2 and TRBJ1-1, reads EPEVTQTPSHQVTQMGQEVILRCVPISNHLYFYWYRQILGQKVEFLVSFYNNEISEKSEIFDDQFSVERPDGSNFTLKIRSTKLEDSAMYFCASNSEAFFGQGTRLTVV.

The V gene is TRBV30, the J gene TRBJ1-1; D uncertain. Trimming cost V 0 bases and J 5 bases, with 16 bases left between them. The CDR3 has 15 amino acids. From germline, CDR1 is GTSNPN and CDR2 SVGIG (reference sequence). CDR3 residues: CAWSVVGNPATEAFF. Written as DNA, the CDR3 is TGTGCCTGGAGTGTCGTAGGGAATCCGGCGACTGAAGCTTTCTTT.

In its sample, this clone was seen once. The gene calls are TRBV6-1 and TRBJ2-3; 10 nucleotides match TRBD1. Trimming took 6 bases from V and 7 from J; bases not matched to a gene: 4. CDR1 MNHNS and CDR2 SASEGT come from the germline V gene. The CDR3 covers 13 residues. The CDR3 is CASSDRGRNTQYF. CDR3 coding DNA: TGTGCCAGCAGCGACAGGGGGCGGAATACGCAGTATTTT.

The rearrangement uses TRBV5-4 and TRBJ2-3; D is ambiguous. This CDR3 contains 16 residues. In germline, CDR1 is SGHNT, CDR2 YYREEE (reference sequence). V lost 0 bases and J 4 bases, leaving 15 bases between the germline ends. The CDR3 region has the DNA TGTGCCAGCAGCTTGGGCCTACCGCCCGGAGCAGATACGCAGTATTTT. This translates into CASSLGLPPGADTQYF.

The J gene is TRBJ1-4, the V gene TRBV5-1; possibly TRBD1 for D (6 bases). The V gene lost 4 bases and the J gene lost 0 bases, with 10 bases spanning the gap. Germline CDR1 reads SGHRS; CDR2 reads YFSETQ. CDR3 length: 15 residues. The CDR3 sequence: CASSTGQTTNEKLFF. CDR3 nucleotides: TGCGCCAGCAGCACCGGACAGACAACTAATGAAAAACTGTTTTTT.